This T cell receptor beta chain was sequenced for a study of blood T cells in healthy people across ages. Only a few counts were recorded for this clonotype. The germline CDR1 and CDR2 sequences are LGHNA and YSLEER. The CDR3 length is 15 residues. Deletions cut 3 bases from V and 7 bases from J, with 15 bases between. PCR was performed a second time for 7 to 11 cycles using a sample-barcoded 5' primer and a J-beta primer mix. Each CDR3 protein is one row after TCRdb ran MiXCR on the 5' RACE reads. The profile shows approximately 850,000 distinct CDR3 sequences, more than 40% of them singletons. The chain joins TRBV4-3 to TRBJ1-4, with D possibly TRBD1 on 5 matching bases. Material: blood. This clonotype was sampled from a man aged 55 to 70 in good health. CDR3 loop: CASSQGTSQSEKLFF. The DNA for the CDR3 is TGCGCCAGCAGCCAGGGGACTTCACAGAGTGAAAAACTGTTTTTT.